The 27 T cell receptor beta chains reported below all come from one sample, sequenced in a study of T cells in Graves' hyperthyroidism and ophthalmopathy (dated by TCRdb to 2018 to 2020). Receptors were amplified or captured by multiplex PCR. Sequenced using an Illumina HiSeq 2000. The TCR beta CDR3 regions were amplified from the RNA transcripts. The first round of RT-PCR for the TCR CDR3 was performed with the HTBI primer set and the Qiagen OneStep RT-PCR kit. Using fastp at Q25 and MiXCR, TCRdb reprocessed the public reads and kept productive beta chains. Every entry covers one CDR3 protein and lists the most common genes and DNA from its rows. For this sample there are around 500,000 distinct CDR3 sequences; about 16% appear just once. Jointly, the top ten make up less than 30% of the sample. Material for sequencing was blood. These receptors originate from a woman aged 25-40 years with Graves' ophthalmopathy.

This clonotype was counted at least ten times. The chain uses TRBV28 and TRBJ2-1; D gene uncertain. Per the germline V gene, CDR1 is MDHEN and CDR2 is SYDVKM. CDR3 size: 14 residues. V shed 5 bases and J shed 5 bases, with 13 bases lying between them. CDR3 loop: CASSALTGNNEQFF. The DNA for the CDR3 is TGTGCCAGCAGTGCTCTAACTGGGAACAATGAGCAGTTCTTC.

This clonotype has just one count. V usage is TRBV30 and J usage is TRBJ1-4; a possible D gene is TRBD1 (5 bases). CDR1 is GTSNPN and CDR2 is SVGIG in the germline V gene (reference sequence). CDR3 length: 14 residues. V shed 4 bases and J shed 6 bases, with 15 bases lying between them. The CDR3, as DNA: TGTGCCTGGACCCGGGGTTGGGGGGATGAAAAACTGTTTTTT. Protein: CAWTRGWGDEKLFF.

The sample holds a few counts of this clonotype. The rearrangement uses TRBV4-3 and TRBJ2-1; 8 bases align to TRBD2. The CDR3 has 16 residues. Germline V gives CDR1 LGHNA, CDR2 YSLEER. V shed 0 bases, J shed 6 bases, and the junction held 7 bases outside the gene matches. CDR3 DNA sequence: TGCGCCAGCAGCCAAGATTTTGCGGGAGGCCTCAATGAGCAGTTCTTC. Translation gives CASSQDFAGGLNEQFF.

As for this clonotype: Since a much larger clone is just one base distant, this may be a read error. The V and J genes are TRBV20-1 and TRBJ1-4; no clear D. From germline, CDR1 is DFQATT and CDR2 SNEGSKA (reference sequence). The CDR3 is 11 residues long. The CDR3 coding sequence is TGCGGTGCTAGAGATGGTGAAAAACTGTTTTTT. Its translation: CGARDGEKLFF.

This clonotype was picked up many times. The J gene is TRBJ2-1, the V gene TRBV28; weak D call: TRBD1 (6 bases). The germline V and J ends were trimmed by 5 bases and 0 bases, with 11 bases remaining between them. The CDR3 length is 15 residues. Germline loops: CDR1 MDHEN, CDR2 SYDVKM. Written as DNA, the CDR3 is TGTGCCAGCAGTCCAGGGGACCCCTCCTACAATGAGCAGTTCTTC. Encoded protein: CASSPGDPSYNEQFF.

This clonotype showed up many times. V usage is TRBV27 and J usage is TRBJ1-1, with 8 bases aligning to TRBD1. The V gene end was trimmed by 0 bases and the J gene end by 7 bases; junction bases not matched to a gene: 7. The CDR3 spans 15 residues. Germline-derived CDR1 and CDR2 are MNHEY and SMNVEV (reference sequence). As DNA, the CDR3 is TGTGCCAGCAGTTTATCAAAGACAGGGGAGCTTGAAGCTTTCTTT. Translated, it gives CASSLSKTGELEAFF.

This clonotype was seen ten or more times. The chain carries TRBV27 and TRBJ2-7; 12 bases fit TRBD1. After removal of 2 bases from V and 4 bases from J, the junction contained 3 bases not matched to a gene. The germline gives CDR1 MNHEY, CDR2 SMNVEV (reference sequence). The CDR3 totals 15 residues. CDR3 loop: CASSLGTGGAYEQYF. The CDR3 nucleotides are TGTGCCAGCAGTTTAGGGACAGGGGGCGCTTACGAGCAGTACTTC.

A few counts support this clonotype. The chain has TRBV7-2 and TRBJ1-4; D call uncertain. CDR3 length: 13 amino acids. V dropped 3 bases and J dropped 7 bases, with 9 bases sitting between them. Per the germline V gene, CDR1 is SGHTA and CDR2 is FQGNSA. CDR3 bases: TGTGCCAGCAGCTTTTGGGAGGGTGAAAAACTGTTTTTT. Its protein is CASSFWEGEKLFF.

This clonotype was seen just once. A junction end diverges from the germline sequence, so it may reflect a read error. The chain has TRBV27 and TRBJ1-5, with no clear D. CDR1 and CDR2 (germline): MNHEY, SMNVEV (reference sequence). The CDR3 extends over 13 amino acids. Here the CDR3 DNA reads TGTGCCAGCAGAACAAATAGCAATCAGCTCCAGCATTTT. Protein product: CASRTNSNQLQHF.

The CDR3 spells CASSSQLAWRTDTQYF. Here the CDR3 DNA reads TGTGCCAGCAGCTCCCAGCTAGCGTGGCGCACAGATACGCAGTATTTT. The J gene is TRBJ2-3, the V gene TRBV11-2; possible D gene TRBD2, 6 bases. The CDR3 has 16 residues. CDR1 is SGHAT and CDR2 is FQNNGV in the germline V gene. V shed 4 bases and J shed 1 base, with 15 bases lying between them. Supplemented by reference TRBV11-2 and TRBJ2-3, the full variable domain reads EAGVAQSPRYKIIEKRQSVAFWCNPISGHATLYWYQQILGQGPKLLIQFQNNGVVDDSQLPKDRFSAERLKGVDSTLKIQPAKLEDSAVYLCASSSQLAWRTDTQYFGPGTRLTVL.

This clonotype was counted at least ten times. The genes are TRBV5-5 and TRBJ2-7; possibly TRBD1 for D (6 bases). The CDR3 extends over 15 amino acids. V lost 1 base to trimming and J lost 5 bases, with 16 bases between them. In germline, CDR1 is SGHKS, CDR2 YYEKEE (reference sequence). Here the CDR3 DNA reads TGTGCCAGCAGCTTGACAGGGTCACTACCCAACGAGCAGTACTTC. This sequence encodes CASSLTGSLPNEQYF.

This clonotype was seen a few times. In DNA, the CDR3 is TGCAGTGCTAGAGATAATCCCAGGGCAAGACTAGAGCTGTTTTTT. Translation: CSARDNPRARLELFF. The chain has TRBV20-1 and TRBJ2-2; D tentatively fits TRBD1 or TRBD2 (5 bases each). V lost 0 bases and J 11 bases, leaving 19 bases between the germline ends. The CDR3 contains 15 residues. Per germline, CDR1 DFQATT and CDR2 SNEGSKA (reference sequence).

In this sample, this clonotype turned up many times. The chain couples TRBV30 to TRBJ1-1, with D perhaps TRBD1 (6 bases). CDR3 size: 14 residues. Trimming removed 3 bases from V and 2 bases from J, with 13 bases in between. CDR1 is GTSNPN and CDR2 is SVGIG in the germline V gene (reference sequence). For the CDR3, the DNA is TGTGCCTGGAGGACAGGAGGGGTTAACACTGAAGCTTTCTTT. The encoded protein is CAWRTGGVNTEAFF.

The chain recombines TRBV28 with TRBJ2-7; D is unresolved. The V gene lost 6 bases and the J gene lost 1 base, with 7 bases spanning the gap. The CDR3 spans 12 residues. The germline gives CDR1 MDHEN, CDR2 SYDVKM. This CDR3 is CASSAPSYEQYF. The CDR3 nucleotides read TGTGCCAGCAGCGCCCCGTCCTACGAGCAGTACTTC.

This clonotype was detected a few times. V usage is TRBV30 and J usage is TRBJ1-3, with TRBD1 matching over 10 bases. V trimming: 2 bases; J trimming: 3 bases; junction bases outside the gene matches: 13. This CDR3 spans 18 amino acids. Looked up from germline, CDR1 is GTSNPN and CDR2 is SVGIG (reference sequence). Written as DNA, the CDR3 is TGTGCCTGGAGTTATTCGACAGGGGGCGCTTGGCGTGGAAACACCATATATTTT. Translating it yields CAWSYSTGGAWRGNTIYF.

In regard to this clonotype: The junction departs from germline at one end; a sequencing error may be responsible. The rearrangement joins TRBV5-6 to TRBJ2-5; 7 bases are a match to TRBD1. CDR3 length: 12 amino acids. The V gene's germline CDR1 is SGHDT and CDR2 YYEEEE. The CDR3 protein is CASSRTGEAQYF. In nucleotides, the CDR3 is TGTGCCAGCAGCCGGACAGGAGAGGCCCAGTACTTC.

The chain links TRBV28 to TRBJ2-7; 11 bases line up with TRBD1. The CDR3 has 15 amino acids. CDR1 and CDR2 from the germline V gene are MDHEN and SYDVKM. Losses at the gene ends were 6 bases for V and 3 bases for J; bases not matched to a gene: 7. The CDR3 loop reads CASRHRDRGIYEQYF. In DNA, the CDR3 is TGTGCCAGCAGACACAGGGACAGGGGGATCTACGAGCAGTACTTC. Using reference TRBV28 and TRBJ2-7 for the parts outside the CDR3, the full variable domain is DVKVTQSSRYLVKRTGEKVFLECVQDMDHENMFWYRQDPGLGLRLIYFSYDVKMKEKGDIPEGYSVSREKKERFSLILESASTNQTSMYLCASRHRDRGIYEQYFGPGTRLTVT.

This clonotype has a count of ten or more. The chain joins TRBV18 to TRBJ2-1; D remains ambiguous. The CDR3 consists of 12 residues. Germline V lookup: CDR1 KGHSH, CDR2 LQKENI. The V gene lost 4 bases and the J gene lost 6 bases, with 7 bases spanning the gap. The CDR3 reads CASSRLSNEQFF. The CDR3 DNA follows: TGTGCCAGCTCACGCCTCAGCAATGAGCAGTTCTTC. The full variable domain, its missing parts supplied by reference TRBV18 and TRBJ2-1, is NAGVMQNPRHLVRRRGQEARLRCSPMKGHSHVYWYRQLPEEGLKFMVYLQKENIIDESGMPKERFSAEFPKEGPSILRIQQVVRGDSAAYFCASSRLSNEQFFGPGTRLTVL.

The sample holds a few counts of this clonotype. V usage is TRBV5-1 and J usage is TRBJ1-3; D is undetermined. V was pared by 3 bases and J by 2 bases, with 12 bases between. The CDR3 extends over 15 amino acids. Germline CDR1 and CDR2: SGHRS and YFSETQ. CDR3 coding DNA: TGCGCCAGCAGCTCGCAAACGGCAGCTGGAAACACCATATATTTT. It yields the protein CASSSQTAAGNTIYF.

There are a few counts of this clonotype. This rearrangement joins TRBV27 to TRBJ1-6; D ambiguous. CDR3 length: 13 amino acids. Germline-derived CDR1 and CDR2 are MNHEY and SMNVEV (reference sequence). Trimming removed 7 bases at V and 7 bases at J, with 11 bases between. The CDR3 DNA reads as TGTGCCAGCACCTTATCCCCAAATTCACCCCTCCACTTT. Protein product: CASTLSPNSPLHF.

This clonotype was found a few times. The chain employs TRBV29-1 and TRBJ1-4; D might be TRBD1 (5 bases). CDR1 is SQVTM, CDR2 ANQGSEA, per germline. The CDR3 consists of 13 residues. V gave up 2 bases and J gave up 7 bases, with 11 bases separating them. The CDR3 is CSVEKGDGEKLFF. For the CDR3, the DNA is TGCAGCGTTGAAAAAGGGGACGGTGAAAAACTGTTTTTT. Drawing the rest from reference TRBV29-1 and TRBJ1-4, the complete variable domain is SAVISQKPSRDICQRGTSLTIQCQVDSQVTMMFWYRQQPGQSLTLIATANQGSEATYESGFVIDKFPISRPNLTFSTLTVSNMSPEDSSIYLCSVEKGDGEKLFFGSGTQLSVL.

This clonotype was counted many times. The rearrangement links TRBV28 to TRBJ2-5; TRBD2 matches at 8 bases. The CDR3 runs to 14 residues. CDR1 is MDHEN and CDR2 is SYDVKM in the germline V gene. Trimming cost V 3 bases and J 6 bases; bases outside gene matches: 6. Here the CDR3 reads CASSFAGGGKTQYF. In DNA form, the CDR3 reads TGTGCCAGCAGTTTTGCGGGGGGCGGAAAGACCCAGTACTTC.

The V gene is TRBV5-1, the J gene TRBJ1-4; D not certain. Trimming removed 4 bases from V and 0 bases from J, with 10 bases in between. This CDR3 has 15 residues. In germline, CDR1 is SGHRS, CDR2 YFSETQ. The CDR3 spells CASSPGGATNEKLFF. The CDR3 region has the DNA TGCGCCAGCAGCCCTGGCGGCGCAACTAATGAAAAACTGTTTTTT.

This clonotype was picked up a small number of times. This sequence joins TRBV29-1 and TRBJ2-7; D not certain. The length of the CDR3 is 15 residues. Germline loops: CDR1 SQVTM, CDR2 ANQGSEA. Trimming removed 1 base at V and 3 bases at J, with 16 bases between. CDR3 region: CSVEVVGLLGYEQYF. CDR3 DNA sequence: TGCAGCGTTGAAGTGGTAGGGCTCCTCGGCTACGAGCAGTACTTC.

There are a few counts of this clonotype. The rearrangement joins TRBV5-5 to TRBJ1-4, with a weak D call TRBD1 (6 bases). Between the trimmed V and J ends, which lost 4 bases and 0 bases, there was a span of 13 bases. The germline V gene encodes CDR1 SGHKS and CDR2 YYEKEE (reference sequence). The CDR3 is 16 amino acids. The CDR3 region is CASSLDWTATNEKLFF. The CDR3 DNA is TGTGCCAGCAGCCTTGACTGGACAGCAACTAATGAAAAACTGTTTTTT.

This clonotype was recorded many times. The chain is built from TRBV3-2 and TRBJ1-1. TRBV3-2 constitutes a pseudogene. CDR3 length: 12 residues. The CDR3 protein is CASSQDNTEAFF. Here the CDR3 DNA reads TGTGCCAGCAGCCAAGACAACACTGAAGCTTTCTTT.

A word on this clonotype: This clone may be a read error of a much larger clone one base away. The V gene is TRBV5-1, the J gene TRBJ2-3; 10 bases fit TRBD2. V lost 6 bases and J lost 10; bases outside the gene matches: 11. The CDR3 is made up of 14 amino acids. The V gene's germline CDR1 is SGHRS and CDR2 YFSETQ. The CDR3, as DNA: TGCGCCAGCAACCCCGAGCGGGAGGGCCCCCCGCAGTATTTT. Translating it yields CASNPEREGPPQYF.